The 21 T cell receptor beta chains given below trace back to one sample, sequenced in a study of blood T cell repertoires in COVID-19. Profiling relied on immunoSEQ multiplex PCR, and the TCRdb table lists in-frame clones only, not all of them. Among 50,000 to 55,000 clones, approximately 87% were seen once, and the ten largest hold 4%. The sample taken for sequencing was peripheral blood. These receptors came from a man in his fifties or sixties with acute or convalescent COVID-19.

The genes are TRBV25-1 and TRBJ2-3; 9 bases map to TRBD2. CDR3 length: 16 amino acids. Germline V gene sequence: CDR1 MGHDK, CDR2 SYGVNS. With 1 base clipped from V and 6 bases from J, the junction kept 8 bases outside the gene matches. CDR3 in amino acids: CASSELIAGARDTQYF. CDR3 nucleotide sequence: TGTGCCAGCAGTGAATTAATAGCGGGAGCAAGGGATACGCAGTATTTT.

This clone turned up a few times. The V call is TRBV20-1, the J call TRBJ2-1, with TRBD2 as a possible D gene (5 bases). The CDR3 runs to 11 residues. Germline CDR1 DFQATT, CDR2 SNEGSKA (reference sequence). With 2 bases removed from V and 8 bases from J, the gap between germline ends came to 7 bases. The CDR3: CSARSGHEQFF. The CDR3 region has the DNA TGCAGTGCTAGAAGCGGCCATGAGCAGTTCTTC.

The chain joins TRBV6-1 to TRBJ2-5; D is unclear. The CDR3 covers 16 residues. V was pared by 3 bases and J by 1 base, with 15 bases between. CDR1 and CDR2 (germline): MNHNS, SASEGT. The CDR3 DNA sequence: TGTGCCAGCAGTGATCCTCGGCAGGTGTTCCAAGAGACCCAGTACTTC. Its translation is CASSDPRQVFQETQYF.

J is TRBJ2-5 and V is TRBV11-3, with 8 bases fitting TRBD2. CDR3 size: 15 residues. The junction had 9 bases not matched to a gene; V was cut back by 5 bases and J by 4 bases. Germline V gene lookup returns CDR1 SGHNT and CDR2 YENEEA. In nucleotides, the CDR3 is TGTGCCAGCAGCAGACGGGAGGGGGGCGGAGAGACCCAGTACTTC. Translating gives CASSRREGGGETQYF.

This clone appeared a few times. The chain recombines TRBV25-1 with TRBJ1-5; no clear D. V lost 4 bases, J lost 7 bases, and 8 bases lay in between. The CDR3 runs to 12 residues. Germline V gene data show CDR1 as MGHDK and CDR2 as SYGVNS. The CDR3 DNA reads as TGTGCCAGCAGTGGTGCGGAGCAGCCCCAGCATTTT. It is translated as CASSGAEQPQHF.

The chain couples TRBV5-1 to TRBJ2-1; D unclear. The CDR3 sequence is 11 residues long. Per the germline V gene, CDR1 is SGHRS and CDR2 is YFSETQ. Trimming shortened V by 4 bases and J by 8 bases, and 7 bases separated the two germline ends. CDR3 in amino acids: CASSANYEQFF. Written as DNA, the CDR3 is TGCGCCAGCAGCGCGAACTATGAGCAGTTCTTC.

This clone was detected only a few times. V usage is TRBV18 and J usage is TRBJ1-1; the D is unclear. V was shortened by 4 bases and J by 1 base, with 4 bases between the two germline ends. The length of the CDR3 is 12 residues. Germline CDR1 KGHSH, CDR2 LQKENI. The CDR3 DNA reads TGTGCCAGCTCACGACAGAACACTGAAGCTTTCTTT. Protein product: CASSRQNTEAFF.

The CDR3 DNA reads TGTGCCAGCAGCTTTACAGGGTTTAGCAATCAGCCCCAGCATTTT. It yields the protein CASSFTGFSNQPQHF. This chain joins TRBV5-6 and TRBJ1-5, with D possibly matching TRBD1 (6 bases). The V and J ends lost 2 bases and 0 bases respectively, with 9 bases between them. The germline gives CDR1 SGHDT, CDR2 YYEEEE. This CDR3 spans 15 amino acids. Drawing the rest from reference TRBV5-6 and TRBJ1-5, the complete variable domain is DAGVTQSPTHLIKTRGQQVTLRCSPKSGHDTVSWYQQALGQGPQFIFQYYEEEERQRGNFPDRFSGHQFPNYSSELNVNALLLGDSALYLCASSFTGFSNQPQHFGDGTRLSIL.

The chain uses TRBV27 and TRBJ1-6; a possible D gene is TRBD1 (5 bases). CDR1 and CDR2 from the germline V gene are MNHEY and SMNVEV (reference sequence). The CDR3 spans 15 residues. V was clipped by 5 bases and J by 9 bases, with 17 bases between them. CDR3 DNA: TGTGCCAGCAGTCCCAAAGGACACCCGGGTTCACCCCTCCACTTT. This sequence encodes CASSPKGHPGSPLHF.

The chain combines TRBV28 with TRBJ2-2; D perhaps matches TRBD2 (5 bases). The CDR3 has 16 amino acids. CDR1 and CDR2 from the germline V gene are MDHEN and SYDVKM. Trimming pared 10 bases from V and 2 bases from J, leaving 20 bases between. CDR3 nucleotide sequence: TGTGCCACCACCCCGTGGGAACTAGTTAACACCGGGGAGCTGTTTTTT. Its translation is CATTPWELVNTGELFF.

The gene calls are TRBV6-5 and TRBJ1-5, with TRBD1 matching 10 bases. Germline CDR1 MNHEY, CDR2 SVGAGI. This CDR3 has 15 residues. V gave up 6 bases and J gave up 2 bases; unmatched junction bases: 4. The CDR3 nucleotides are TGTGCCAGCAGCCGTGGACAGGGGGGCAATCAGCCCCAGCATTTT. Amino acids: CASSRGQGGNQPQHF.

The gene calls are TRBV6-6 and TRBJ2-7; 7 bases are shared with TRBD1. This CDR3 contains 13 residues. The junction had 5 bases not matched to a gene; V was cut back by 7 bases and J by 2 bases. The germline V gene encodes CDR1 MNHNY and CDR2 SVGAGI (reference sequence). The CDR3 loop is CASTLGQAYEQYF. As DNA, the CDR3 is TGTGCCAGCACCCTCGGACAGGCCTACGAGCAGTACTTC.

The V call is TRBV5-6, the J call TRBJ1-2; tentative D call: TRBD1 (6 bases). Germline V gene sequence: CDR1 SGHDT, CDR2 YYEEEE. The CDR3 sequence is 13 residues long. The germline V and J ends were trimmed by 4 bases and 2 bases, with 9 bases remaining between them. The CDR3 bases are TGTGCCAGCAGCCGAACAGGGAACTATGGCTACACCTTC. Translation gives CASSRTGNYGYTF.

This chain links TRBV1 with TRBJ2-1; the D call of TRBD2 is as the table states it, not checked on the DNA. TRBV1 is a known pseudogene. The CDR3 consists of 15 residues. CDR3 region: CTSSQENFTYNEQFF. The CDR3 DNA follows: TGCACCAGCAGCCAAGAGAACTTCACCTACAATGAGCAGTTCTTC.

The genes are TRBV4-1 and TRBJ1-6, with D maybe TRBD1 (5 bases). V was pared by 0 bases and J by 10 bases, with 16 bases between. In germline, CDR1 is MGHRA, CDR2 YSYEKL. This CDR3 region has 16 residues. This CDR3 reads CASSQEGGQGGSPLHF. DNA of the CDR3: TGCGCCAGCAGCCAAGAAGGTGGGCAGGGCGGCTCACCCCTCCACTTT.

The rearrangement uses TRBV28 and TRBJ1-5; D is uncertain. The CDR3 sequence is 13 residues long. The V end lost 8 bases, the J end lost 5 bases, and 13 bases lay between the germline ends. CDR1 is MDHEN and CDR2 is SYDVKM in the germline V gene. The CDR3 here is CASFVGLHQPQHF. CDR3 bases: TGTGCCAGCTTCGTTGGGCTCCATCAGCCCCAGCATTTT. Supplemented by reference TRBV28 and TRBJ1-5, the full variable domain reads DVKVTQSSRYLVKRTGEKVFLECVQDMDHENMFWYRQDPGLGLRLIYFSYDVKMKEKGDIPEGYSVSREKKERFSLILESASTNQTSMYLCASFVGLHQPQHFGDGTRLSIL.

The V gene is TRBV10-3, the J gene TRBJ2-2; TRBD2 aligns across 8 bases. The germline gives CDR1 ENHRY, CDR2 SYGVKD. The V segment lost 9 bases and the J segment 1 base; nucleotides outside the gene matches: 4. This CDR3 region has 14 residues. CDR3 sequence reads: CAMTAGGNTGELFF. The DNA for the CDR3 is TGTGCCATGACTGCGGGGGGGAACACCGGGGAGCTGTTTTTT.

The gene calls are TRBV10-3 and TRBJ1-1, with 8 bases that match TRBD1. J lost 1 base, V lost 2 bases, and 3 bases had no gene match. This CDR3 has 15 residues. Germline lookup yields CDR1 ENHRY and CDR2 SYGVKD. The CDR3 here is CAISEPRGPNTEAFF. CDR3 nucleotide sequence: TGTGCCATCAGTGAGCCCAGGGGGCCGAACACTGAAGCTTTCTTT.

The CDR3 sequence is CASSARVSPTDTQYF. CDR3 nucleotides: TGTGCCAGCAGCGCGAGGGTTTCACCCACAGATACGCAGTATTTT. The chain recombines TRBV9 with TRBJ2-3; TRBD2 might be the D (5 bases). The CDR3 length is 15 residues. The V end lost 3 bases, the J end lost 2 bases, and 13 bases lay between the germline ends. CDR1 and CDR2 (germline): SGDLS, YYNGEE.

This CDR3 reads CASSLPERDTQYF. CDR3 coding DNA: TGTGCCAGCAGCCTACCGGAGCGAGATACGCAGTATTTT. The chain recombines TRBV12-3 or TRBV12-4 with TRBJ2-3; D unclear. V was pared by 6 bases and J by 5 bases, with 12 bases between. The CDR3 extends over 13 amino acids.

The chain employs TRBV5-1 and TRBJ2-5; D unresolved. Germline-derived CDR1 and CDR2 are SGHRS and YFSETQ. The V end lost 5 bases, the J end lost 2 bases, and 4 bases lay between the germline ends. CDR3 length equals 11 residues. The CDR3 protein is CASSQQETQYF. The CDR3 DNA is TGCGCCAGCAGTCAACAAGAGACCCAGTACTTC. Full variable domain (rest looked up from reference TRBV5-1 and TRBJ2-5): KAGVTQTPRYLIKTRGQQVTLSCSPISGHRSVSWYQQTPGQGLQFLFEYFSETQRNKGNFPGRFSGRQFSNSRSEMNVSTLELGDSALYLCASSQQETQYFGPGTRLLVL.